The subject of this entry is one TCR beta chain. CDR1 is GTSNPN and CDR2 is SVGIG in the germline V gene (reference sequence). The CDR3 is 14 residues long. Trimming removed 2 bases from V and 0 bases from J, with 8 bases in between. This record belongs to a study of T cell changes during pregnancy in multiple sclerosis. Using immunoSEQ multiplex PCR, the repertoire was profiled, and TCRdb retains in-frame clones only, with some absent. The table records approximately 92,000 clones, approximately 94% of them present only once. This sequence originates from a female donor with multiple sclerosis, enrolled in a pregnancy study. The genes are TRBV30 and TRBJ1-3; D not resolved. The sequenced sample was peripheral blood, obtained after pregnancy. CDR3: CAWSLGGSGNTIYF. CDR3 coding DNA: TGTGCCTGGAGTCTGGGAGGCTCTGGAAACACCATATATTTT.